The T cell receptor (beta chain) under discussion was sequenced for a study of shared clonotypes between healthy human individuals. Deep-level assay runs were performed. Libraries were prepared by immunoSEQ multiplex PCR; TCRdb keeps only in-frame clonotypes and omits some of them. Of about 2.4 million clones listed, more than 85% were seen once; the top ten hold about 0.34%. CDR1 is MGHDK, CDR2 SYGVNS, per germline. J gave up 0 bases and V 2 bases, and 9 bases lay outside the gene matches. This CDR3 contains 18 residues. The specimen sequenced was naive CD4+ T cells from PBMCs. The subset was: CD45RA+ positively selected. The origin of this receptor is a man aged 18 to 29 in good health. Some clones in this sample may be carry-over from other donors' samples. The chain uses TRBV25-1 and TRBJ1-5; 8 positions agree with TRBD1. This CDR3 reads CASSERGTGGNSNQPQHF. The CDR3, as DNA: TGTGCCAGCAGTGAACGTGGGACAGGAGGTAATAGCAATCAGCCCCAGCATTTT.